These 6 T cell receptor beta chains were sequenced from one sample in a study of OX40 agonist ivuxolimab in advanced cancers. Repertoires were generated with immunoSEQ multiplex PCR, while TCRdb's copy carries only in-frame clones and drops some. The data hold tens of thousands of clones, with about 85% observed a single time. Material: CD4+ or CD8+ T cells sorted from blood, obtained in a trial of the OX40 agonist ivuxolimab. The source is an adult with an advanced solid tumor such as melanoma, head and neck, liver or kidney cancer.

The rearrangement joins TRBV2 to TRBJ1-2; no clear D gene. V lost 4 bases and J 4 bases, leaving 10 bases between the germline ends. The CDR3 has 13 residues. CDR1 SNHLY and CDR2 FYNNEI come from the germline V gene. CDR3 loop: CASSVREIYGYTF. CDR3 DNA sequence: TGTGCCAGCAGTGTTCGGGAAATCTATGGCTACACCTTC. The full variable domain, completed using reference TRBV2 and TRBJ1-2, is EPEVTQTPSHQVTQMGQEVILRCVPISNHLYFYWYRQILGQKVEFLVSFYNNEISEKSEIFDDQFSVERPDGSNFTLKIRSTKLEDSAMYFCASSVREIYGYTFGSGTRLTVV.

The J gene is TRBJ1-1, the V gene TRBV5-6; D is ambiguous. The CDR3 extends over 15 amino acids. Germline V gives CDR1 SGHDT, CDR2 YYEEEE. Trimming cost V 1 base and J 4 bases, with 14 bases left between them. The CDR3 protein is CASSLISWGSTEAFF. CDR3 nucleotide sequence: TGTGCCAGCAGCTTGATTTCTTGGGGAAGCACTGAAGCTTTCTTT.

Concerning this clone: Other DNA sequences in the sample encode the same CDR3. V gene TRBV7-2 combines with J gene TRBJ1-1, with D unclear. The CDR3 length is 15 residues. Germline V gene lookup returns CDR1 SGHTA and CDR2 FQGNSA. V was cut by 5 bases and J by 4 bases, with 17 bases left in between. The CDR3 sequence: CASSLDRRAGTEAFF. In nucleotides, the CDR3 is TGTGCCAGCAGCCTAGATCGTCGGGCCGGCACTGAAGCTTTCTTT. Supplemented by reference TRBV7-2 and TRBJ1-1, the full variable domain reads GAGVSQSPSNKVTEKGKDVELRCDPISGHTALYWYRQSLGQGLEFLIYFQGNSAPDKSGLPSDRFSAERTGGSVSTLTIQRTQQEDSAVYLCASSLDRRAGTEAFFGQGTRLTVV.

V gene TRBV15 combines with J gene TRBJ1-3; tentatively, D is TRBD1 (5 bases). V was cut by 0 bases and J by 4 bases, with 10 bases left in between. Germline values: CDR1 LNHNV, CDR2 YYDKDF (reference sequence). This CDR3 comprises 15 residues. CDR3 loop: CATSRDPRAGNTIYF. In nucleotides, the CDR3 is TGTGCCACCAGCAGAGATCCCAGGGCGGGAAACACCATATATTTT.

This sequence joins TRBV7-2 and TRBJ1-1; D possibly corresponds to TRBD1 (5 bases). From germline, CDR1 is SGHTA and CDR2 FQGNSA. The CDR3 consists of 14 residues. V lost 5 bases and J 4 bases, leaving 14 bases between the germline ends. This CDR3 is CASSPQGGSTEAFF. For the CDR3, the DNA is TGTGCCAGCAGCCCCCAGGGCGGGAGCACTGAAGCTTTCTTT.

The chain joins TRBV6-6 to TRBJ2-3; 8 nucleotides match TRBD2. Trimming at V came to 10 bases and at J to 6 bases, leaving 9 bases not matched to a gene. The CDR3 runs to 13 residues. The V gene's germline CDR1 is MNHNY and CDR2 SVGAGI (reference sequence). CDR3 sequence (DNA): TGTGCCACCCTTAGCGGGGCGGGGGATACGCAGTATTTT. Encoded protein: CATLSGAGDTQYF.